This T cell receptor beta chain was identified during a study of OX40 agonist ivuxolimab in advanced cancers. Study background: Dose-escalation patients' cancers were hepatocellular carcinoma, melanoma, renal cell or head and neck cancer.

The protocol was immunoSEQ multiplex PCR, while the TCRdb copy is restricted to in-frame clones and leaves out a portion. Of tens of thousands of clones listed, roughly 86% are singletons. Findings and caveats of the study: It was also the case that some nonresponders had low normalized T-cell clonal expansion.

The table lists this clone with a few counts. As yet, its antigen is unknown. Germline loops: CDR1 LGHNA, CDR2 YSLEER. The V gene lost 4 bases and the J gene lost 0 bases, with 12 bases spanning the gap. There are 15 residues in the CDR3. The rearrangement joins TRBV4-3 to TRBJ1-1, with D tentatively TRBD1 (5 bases). The source material was CD4+ or CD8+ T cells sorted from blood, sampled in a trial of the OX40 agonist ivuxolimab. This clonotype was sampled from an adult with an advanced solid tumor such as melanoma, head and neck, liver or kidney cancer. The CDR3 loop reads CASSLMEGMNTEAFF. CDR3 DNA: TGCGCCAGCAGCCTAATGGAGGGGATGAACACTGAAGCTTTCTTT.